A selection of T cell receptor beta chains follows, all from one sample in a study of beta chain features in type 1 diabetes. Some clones are missing from TCRdb's copy, which holds only in-frame ones; the method was immunoSEQ multiplex PCR. The sample holds 300,000 or so clones; 8% are singletons and the top ten take approximately 0.47%. Sample: central memory CD4+ T cells from blood. Every receptor here comes from a woman aged 18-29 years in good health. The CDR3 runs from the conserved cysteine through the conserved F or W. The D gene is left open where the match is weak. A clone size is listed for some rows: how often the clone was seen (once, few, many), or a class if it is expanded.

clone_size j_call v_call cdr3_length d_call cdr3_nt cdr3_aa
few TRBJ2-7 TRBV2 12 TRBD1 TGTGCCAGCGGGACAGGGTCCTACGAGCAGTACTTC CASGTGSYEQYF
many TRBJ2-4 TRBV6-6 14 . TGTGCCAGCAGTTACTCGAACGGGTTGGACATTCAGTACTTC CASSYSNGLDIQYF
. TRBJ1-5 TRBV19 16 . TGTGCCAGTAGTACTAGTCCCGGTTATAGCAATCAGCCCCAGCATTTT CASSTSPGYSNQPQHF
few TRBJ2-1 TRBV7-2 14 TRBD2 TGTGCCAGCAGCTTAAAAGCGGGAGGCGGTGAGCAGTTCTTC CASSLKAGGGEQFF
few TRBJ2-5 TRBV6-6 15 TRBD2 TGTGCCAGCAGAGGAGGACTAGCGGGACAAGAGACCCAGTACTTC CASRGGLAGQETQYF
few TRBJ2-4 TRBV4-2 16 . TGTGCCAGCAGCCAAGATATATTGAGGAGTAAAAACATTCAGTACTTC CASSQDILRSKNIQYF
few TRBJ1-1 TRBV9 14 . TGTGCCAGCAGCGTAACAATCGGACCCACTGAAGCTTTCTTT CASSVTIGPTEAFF
. TRBJ1-5 TRBV7-2 15 . TGTGCCAGCAGCTTAGGGGCCCCCCGCAATCAGCCCCAGCATTTT CASSLGAPRNQPQHF
. TRBJ2-3 TRBV7-7 16 TRBD2 TGTGCTAGCAGCTTAGGGGCGGGAGGAAGCACAGATACGCAGTATTTT CASSLGAGGSTDTQYF
few TRBJ1-2 TRBV28 13 . TGTGCCAGCAGACTTAACCGGGACTCCGGCTACACCTTC CASRLNRDSGYTF
. TRBJ2-3 TRBV7-9 11 . TGTGCCAGCAGCCCTCAAGATACGCAGTATTTT CASSPQDTQYF
few TRBJ1-5 TRBV7-9 15 . TGTGCCAGCAGCTATGGGCAGGGCGGCAATCAGCCCCAGCATTTT CASSYGQGGNQPQHF
. TRBJ2-1 TRBV19 15 TRBD2 TGTGCCAGTAGTATTGGAACTAGCGGGCACAATGAGCAGTTCTTC CASSIGTSGHNEQFF
. TRBJ2-5 TRBV2 12 . TGTGCCAGCAGTGCGTTCCAAGAGACCCAGTACTTC CASSAFQETQYF
. TRBJ1-2 TRBV7-2 16 . TGTGCCAGCAGCTACGCAGTAGAACAGGCGATCTATGGCTACACCTTC CASSYAVEQAIYGYTF
many TRBJ2-5 TRBV7-9 12 . TGTGCCAGCAGCCTCTACGGTGAGACCCAGTACTTC CASSLYGETQYF
. TRBJ2-7 TRBV11-2 16 . TGTGCCAGCAGCTTAGTGGCAGGGACCCACCCCTACGAGCAGTACTTC CASSLVAGTHPYEQYF
few TRBJ2-7 TRBV6-6 13 . TGTGCCAGCAGTTATGACCAGCTTTACGAGCAGTACTTC CASSYDQLYEQYF
. TRBJ2-7 TRBV4-3 17 TRBD2 TGCGCCAGCAGCCAAGATCAGTGGGGGACTAGCAACTACGAGCAGTACTTC CASSQDQWGTSNYEQYF
. TRBJ1-1 TRBV2 13 . TGTGCCAGCAGTGAAGTGAGGGGGACTGAAGCTTTCTTT CASSEVRGTEAFF
. TRBJ2-3 TRBV27 18 TRBD2 TGTGCCAGCAGTTTAGGACTAGCGGGAGTCTTTAGTACAGATACGCAGTATTTT CASSLGLAGVFSTDTQYF
few TRBJ2-1 TRBV4-1 14 TRBD1 TGCGCCAGCAGGGAGGGACAGGGTTCCCATGAGCAGTTCTTC CASREGQGSHEQFF
. TRBJ2-3 TRBV4-3 21 TRBD2 TGCGCCAGCAGCCCACAACGGTTAGGGCTAGCGGGAGGTCGGTTCACAGATACGCAGTATTTT CASSPQRLGLAGGRFTDTQYF
. TRBJ2-1 TRBV10-3 15 . TGTGCCATCAGTGCAGCCGGGGGACTGAGGAATGAGCAGTTCTTC CAISAAGGLRNEQFF
. TRBJ1-2 TRBV6-5 16 . TGTGCCAGCAGTTACTCGAGCTCAGGGGTTAACTATGGCTACACCTTC CASSYSSSGVNYGYTF
. TRBJ1-6 TRBV18 14 TRBD1 TGTGCCAGCTCGAGGGGGCTGGATAATTCACCCCTCCACTTT CASSRGLDNSPLHF
. TRBJ1-1 TRBV28 12 . TGTGCCAGCAGTTTCCTTAATTATGAAGCTTTCTTT CASSFLNYEAFF
. TRBJ2-1 TRBV15 14 . TGTGCCACCAGTTGGGACTTAGCGAGGAATGAGCAGTTCTTC CATSWDLARNEQFF
once TRBJ2-7 TRBV7-2 13 TRBD1 TGTGCCAGCAGCAATGACAGGGGGCGCGAGCAGTACTTC CASSNDRGREQYF
few TRBJ1-1 TRBV28 13 . TGTGCCAGCAGTTTAGCCCCACCTGGGGAAGCTTTCTTT CASSLAPPGEAFF
many TRBJ2-5 TRBV7-9 15 . TGTGCCAGCAGCCCACTATCAGGGTACCAAGAGACCCAGTACTTC CASSPLSGYQETQYF
. TRBJ1-1 TRBV5-6 13 . TGTGCCAGCAGCTTGAGTCCACATATTGAAGCTTTCTTT CASSLSPHIEAFF
few TRBJ1-1 TRBV7-9 16 . TGTGCCAGCAGCTTTGGACAGCCCGGGGCGAACACTGAAGCTTTCTTT CASSFGQPGANTEAFF
. TRBJ2-3 TRBV7-2 11 . TGTGCCACGGATAGGACAGATACGCAGTATTTT CATDRTDTQYF
. TRBJ2-3 TRBV7-9 13 . TGTGCCAGCAGCTTATGGTCGTTGGATACGCAGTATTTT CASSLWSLDTQYF
few TRBJ2-1 TRBV9 13 . TGTGCCAGCAGCGAAGACTCCTACAATGAGCAGTTCTTC CASSEDSYNEQFF
. TRBJ2-2 TRBV4-3 15 . TGCGCCAGCAGCCAAGATACGCGACGAACCCGGGAGCTGTTTTTT CASSQDTRRTRELFF
. TRBJ2-7 TRBV9 15 TRBD1 TGTGCCAGCAGCCGTGGCCAGGGGGAAATCTACGAGCAGTACTTC CASSRGQGEIYEQYF
few TRBJ2-7 TRBV27 14 TRBD1 TGTGCCAGCAGTCTCGGACAGGGACGGAGCGAGCAGTACTTC CASSLGQGRSEQYF
many TRBJ2-1 TRBV7-2 15 TRBD2 TGTGCCAGCAGCCCCCCCGGGACTAGCAGTAATGAGCAGTTCTTC CASSPPGTSSNEQFF
few TRBJ2-7 TRBV6-5 13 . TGTGCCAGCAGACGGGACGGGCCCTACGAGCAGTACTTC CASRRDGPYEQYF
. TRBJ2-5 TRBV7-8 15 TRBD1 TGTGCCAGCAGCTCGTCGACAGGGTTCAGAGAGACCCAGTACTTC CASSSSTGFRETQYF
. TRBJ2-7 TRBV7-6 14 . TGTGCCAGCAGCTTAGTCCAGGGGATGGGGGAGCAGTACTTC CASSLVQGMGEQYF
. TRBJ2-3 TRBV5-8 14 . TGTGCCAGCAACGCCGGGGACCTAACAGATACGCAGTATTTT CASNAGDLTDTQYF
few TRBJ1-4 TRBV28 15 . TGTGCCAGCACCCAACCCAGGGGAGGGAATGAAAAACTGTTTTTT CASTQPRGGNEKLFF
many TRBJ2-4 TRBV7-8 14 . TGTGCCAGCAGCTTTTACGGAACAGAAAACATTCAGTACTTC CASSFYGTENIQYF
many TRBJ1-2 TRBV14 14 . TGTGCCAGCAGCCATCCGAAAACAGACTATGGCTACACCTTC CASSHPKTDYGYTF
few TRBJ2-3 TRBV9 15 . TGTGCCAGCAGCGTTGGGGGACTTTTCACAGATACGCAGTATTTT CASSVGGLFTDTQYF
few TRBJ2-1 TRBV5-4 12 TRBD2 TGTGCCAGCAGCTCCGGACTAGCGGAGCAGTTCTTC CASSSGLAEQFF
. TRBJ2-3 TRBV19 18 . TGTGCCAGTAGTATAGATCTCATGTCCGGAACTAGCACAGATACGCAGTATTTT CASSIDLMSGTSTDTQYF
. TRBJ2-3 TRBV5-1 15 . TGCGCCAGCAGCTTGTCGGCAGGGGACACAGATACGCAGTATTTT CASSLSAGDTDTQYF
few TRBJ2-5 TRBV11-2 18 TRBD2 TGTGCCAGCAGCCGTGGTGGACTAGCGGGAGTGGGGCGGGAGACCCAGTACTTC CASSRGGLAGVGRETQYF